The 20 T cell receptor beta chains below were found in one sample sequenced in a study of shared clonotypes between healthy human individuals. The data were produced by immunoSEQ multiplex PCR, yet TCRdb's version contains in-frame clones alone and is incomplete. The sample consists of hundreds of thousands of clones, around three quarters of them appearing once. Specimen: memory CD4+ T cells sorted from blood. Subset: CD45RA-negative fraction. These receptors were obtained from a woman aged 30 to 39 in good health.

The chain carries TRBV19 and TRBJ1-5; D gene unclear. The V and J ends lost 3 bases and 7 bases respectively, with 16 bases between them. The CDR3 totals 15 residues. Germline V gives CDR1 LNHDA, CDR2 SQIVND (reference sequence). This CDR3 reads CASSIRPNPYQPQHF. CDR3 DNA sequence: TGTGCCAGTAGTATTCGGCCCAACCCCTACCAGCCCCAGCATTTT.

The CDR3: CASSGEREAAQYF. CDR3 DNA sequence: TGTGCCAGCAGCGGCGAGAGGGAGGCCGCGCAGTATTTT. The chain combines TRBV7-6 with TRBJ2-3; perhaps TRBD2 as D (6 bases). The germline V gene has CDR1 SGHVS and CDR2 FNYEAQ. The CDR3 contains 13 residues. Trimming stripped 5 bases from V and 10 bases from J, with 16 bases between.

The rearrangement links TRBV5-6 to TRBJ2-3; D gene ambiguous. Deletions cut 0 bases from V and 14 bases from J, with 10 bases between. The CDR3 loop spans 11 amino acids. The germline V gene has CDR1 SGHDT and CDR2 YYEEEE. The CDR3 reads CASSLENSRYF. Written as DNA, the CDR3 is TGTGCCAGCAGCTTGGAGAACTCTCGGTATTTT.

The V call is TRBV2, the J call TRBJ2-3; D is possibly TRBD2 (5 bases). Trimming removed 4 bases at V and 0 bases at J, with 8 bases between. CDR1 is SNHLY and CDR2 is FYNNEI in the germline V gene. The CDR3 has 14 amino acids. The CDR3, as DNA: TGTGCCAGCAGTGCCGGCGGGAGCACAGATACGCAGTATTTT. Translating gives CASSAGGSTDTQYF.

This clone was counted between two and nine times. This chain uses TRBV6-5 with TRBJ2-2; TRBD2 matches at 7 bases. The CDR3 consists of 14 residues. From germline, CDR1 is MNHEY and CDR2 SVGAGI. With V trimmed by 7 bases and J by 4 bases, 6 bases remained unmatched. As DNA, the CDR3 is TGTGCCAGCAACCAAGGCGGGAGCACCGGGGAGCTGTTTTTT. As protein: CASNQGGSTGELFF.

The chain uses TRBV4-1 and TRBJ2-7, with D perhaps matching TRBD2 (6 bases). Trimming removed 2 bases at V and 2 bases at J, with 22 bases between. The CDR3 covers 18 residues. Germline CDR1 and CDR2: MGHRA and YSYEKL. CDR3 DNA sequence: TGCGCCAGCAGCCAAAAAGCTCACCGGGGTAGCGGAGCCTACGAGCAGTACTTC. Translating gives CASSQKAHRGSGAYEQYF.

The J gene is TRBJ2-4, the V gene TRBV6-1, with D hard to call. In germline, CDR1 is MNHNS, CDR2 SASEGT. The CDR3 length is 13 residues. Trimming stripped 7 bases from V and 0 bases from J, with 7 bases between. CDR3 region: CASIEIAKNIQYF. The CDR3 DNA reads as TGTGCCAGCATCGAGATAGCCAAAAACATTCAGTACTTC.

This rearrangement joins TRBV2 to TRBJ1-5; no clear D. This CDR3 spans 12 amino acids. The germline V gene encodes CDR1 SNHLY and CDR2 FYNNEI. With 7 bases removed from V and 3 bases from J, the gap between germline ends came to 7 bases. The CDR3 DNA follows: TGTGCCAGCAACAGCGCCAATCAGCCCCAGCATTTT. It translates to CASNSANQPQHF.

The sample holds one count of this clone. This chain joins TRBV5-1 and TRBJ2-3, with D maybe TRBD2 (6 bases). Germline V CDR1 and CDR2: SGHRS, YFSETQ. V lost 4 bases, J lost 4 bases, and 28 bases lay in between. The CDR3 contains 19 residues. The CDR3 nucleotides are TGCGCCAGCAGCGGGATTGGACTCGCGGGAATTCCACAGTCAGATACGCAGTATTTT. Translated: CASSGIGLAGIPQSDTQYF.

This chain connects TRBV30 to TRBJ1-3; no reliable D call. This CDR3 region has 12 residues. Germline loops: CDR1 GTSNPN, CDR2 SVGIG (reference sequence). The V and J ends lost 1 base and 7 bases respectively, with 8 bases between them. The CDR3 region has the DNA TGTGCCTGGAGTGCCCCCGGGAACACCATATATTTT. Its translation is CAWSAPGNTIYF.

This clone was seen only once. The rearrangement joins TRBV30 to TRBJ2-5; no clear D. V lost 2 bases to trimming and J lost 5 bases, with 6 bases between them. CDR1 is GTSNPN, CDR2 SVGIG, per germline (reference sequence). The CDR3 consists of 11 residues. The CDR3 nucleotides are TGTGCCTGGAGTAAGATGGAGACCCAGTACTTC. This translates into CAWSKMETQYF.

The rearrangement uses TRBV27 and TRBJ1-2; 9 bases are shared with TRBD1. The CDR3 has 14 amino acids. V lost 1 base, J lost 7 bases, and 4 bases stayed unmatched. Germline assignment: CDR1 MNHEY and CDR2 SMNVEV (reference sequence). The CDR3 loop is CASSLWGGQGGYTF. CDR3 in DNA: TGTGCCAGCAGTTTATGGGGGGGACAGGGTGGCTACACCTTC.

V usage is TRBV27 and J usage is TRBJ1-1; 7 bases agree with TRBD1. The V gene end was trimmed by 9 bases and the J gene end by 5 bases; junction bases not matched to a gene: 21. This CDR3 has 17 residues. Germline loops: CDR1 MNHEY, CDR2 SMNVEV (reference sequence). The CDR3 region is CARGGIGQVKLGTEAFF. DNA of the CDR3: TGTGCCAGAGGGGGTATAGGACAGGTAAAATTGGGGACTGAAGCTTTCTTT.

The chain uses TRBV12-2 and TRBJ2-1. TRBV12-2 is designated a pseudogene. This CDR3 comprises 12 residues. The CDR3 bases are TGTGCAAGTCGCCAGAATAACTTAAAGCAGTTCTTC. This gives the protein CASRQNNLKQFF.

The DNA of the CDR3 is TGTGCCAGCAGTTCGGCGGGGGCTTTTACTGGGGCCAACGTCCTGACTTTC. It encodes CASSSAGAFTGANVLTF. The V and J genes are TRBV27 and TRBJ2-6, with D perhaps matching TRBD2 (7 bases). Germline lookup yields CDR1 MNHEY and CDR2 SMNVEV (reference sequence). V gave up 4 bases and J gave up 2 bases, with 15 bases separating them. The CDR3 has 17 amino acids.

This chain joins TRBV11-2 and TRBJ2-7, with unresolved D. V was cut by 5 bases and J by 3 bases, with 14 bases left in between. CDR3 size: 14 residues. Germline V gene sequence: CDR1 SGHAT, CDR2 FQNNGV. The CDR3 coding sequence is TGTGCCAGCAGCCCCCAACACCTGAACTACGAGCAGTACTTC. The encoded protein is CASSPQHLNYEQYF.

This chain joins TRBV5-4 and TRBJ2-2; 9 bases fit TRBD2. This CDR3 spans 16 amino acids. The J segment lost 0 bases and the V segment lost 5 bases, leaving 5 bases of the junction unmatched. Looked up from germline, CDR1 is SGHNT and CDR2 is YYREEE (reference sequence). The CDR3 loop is CASSYGLASNTGELFF. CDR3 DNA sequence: TGTGCCAGCAGTTACGGACTAGCGTCGAACACCGGGGAGCTGTTTTTT.

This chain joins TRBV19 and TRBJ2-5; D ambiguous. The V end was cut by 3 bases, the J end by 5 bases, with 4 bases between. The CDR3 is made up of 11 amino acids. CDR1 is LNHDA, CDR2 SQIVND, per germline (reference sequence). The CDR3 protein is CASSIAETQYF. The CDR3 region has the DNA TGTGCCAGTAGTATTGCTGAGACCCAGTACTTC.

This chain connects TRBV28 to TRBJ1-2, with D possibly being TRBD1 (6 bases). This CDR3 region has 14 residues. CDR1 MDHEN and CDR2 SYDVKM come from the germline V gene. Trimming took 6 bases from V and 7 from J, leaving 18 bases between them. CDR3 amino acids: CASRSTDTGIGYTF. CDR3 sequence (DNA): TGTGCCAGCAGATCCACAGATACAGGGATTGGCTACACCTTC.

The CDR3 loop is CASSPAGGRAWGEQFF. The CDR3 nucleotides are TGTGCCAGCAGTCCCGCCGGCGGGAGGGCCTGGGGTGAGCAGTTCTTC. V gene TRBV6-4 combines with J gene TRBJ2-1; the match to TRBD2 covers 9 bases. Germline V CDR1 and CDR2: MRHNA, SNTAGT. The V gene end was trimmed by 5 bases and the J gene end by 9 bases; junction bases not matched to a gene: 14. CDR3 length equals 16 residues.